This TCR beta chain was captured by sequencing in a study of T-cell memory formation after mild COVID-19 (dated by TCRdb to about 2021). In the study overall: Most TCR sequence clusters were specific to one of the two donors. In a couple of donors, T-cell clones that expanded and contracted after mild COVID-19 were tracked by sequencing TCRalpha and TCRbeta repertoires over time. The cohort was made up of two young adult volunteers, one female and one male, who were previously healthy.

Remarks on this clonotype: Its recognized antigen is unknown. Within one base of it there is no much larger clone, and no base qualities were kept.

Taken from cysteine to phenylalanine, the CDR3 has 17 residues. The retained sequence is limited to the CDR3, 51 bases, with the frame set at the first base. The junction shows trimming of 8 bases on V and 1 base on J, and the gene matches do not reach 5 bases of it. CDR1 MNHEY and CDR2 SVGEGT were looked up in the germline V gene. Overall study results and their limits: The study included only a couple of mild cases, and larger cohorts that include severe cases with pre-infection samples were judged to be necessary. SARS-CoV-2 specificity was not confirmed for the second-wave clones peaking on day 37. Balanced CD4/CD8 phenotypes were observed for clones contracting from day 15 to 85, whereas a bias towards CD4+ was observed for a second wave of clones expanding from day 15 to 37. The detection of some responding clones in pre-infection memory suggests that pre-existing cross-reactive memory T cells joined the SARS-CoV-2 response. Contracting CD4+ clones were found mainly in CM and EM memory subsets, while CD8+ clones were enriched in EMRA.

TCRdb shows the sequencer as Illumina NovaSeq 6000. cDNA libraries for TCRalpha and TCRbeta were prepared by 5'RACE using constant-segment primers, with sample barcodes and unique molecular identifiers added. RNA was extracted from every sample with Trizol reagent. The libraries were amplified in two PCR steps, and the second step added a second sample barcode and Illumina TruSeq adapters. Sequencing of the libraries was done on an Illumina NovaSeq, producing 2 x 150 bp paired-end reads. As for how the authors treated the data: Reads were demultiplexed and collapsed into UMI-guided consensus sequences with migec v1.2.7. Using mixcr v2.1.11, UMI consensuses were aligned to TRA and TRB V and J templates and then assembled into clonotypes. Expanded or contracted clonotypes were those called significant by both edgeR and NoisET, with noise models trained on biological replicates. For edgeR calls, the thresholds were a false discovery rate-adjusted p below 0.01 and a log2 fold-change of 1. PCA with hierarchical clustering of max-normalized trajectories of the 1000 most abundant clonotypes was used as exploratory dynamics analysis. The CD4 or CD8 phenotype of responding clones was assigned using the separately sequenced CD4+ and CD8+ repertoires. In TCRdb, the public reads were trimmed at Q25 with fastp and aligned with MiXCR, with productive beta chains retained. Rows with one shared CDR3 protein collapse into an entry with the most common genes and DNA. TCRdb's processing, not the study's, gives the V and J calls here. This sample holds some 320,000 distinct CDR3 sequences; about 16% were observed only once. The top ten clonotypes cover approximately 20% of the sample.

Ficoll-Paque density gradient centrifugation was the method used to isolate PBMCs. The TCR was taken from a man aged 18 to 30 who had mild COVID-19 (a few samples of this study predate the infection). The sample titles of this study are shuffled in the database, so cell type and time point are left out; the donor was told from shared clones. The sequenced material came from PBMCs or a T cell subset sorted from them (not recorded which). The receptor chain draws on TRBV6-2 or TRBV6-3 and TRBJ2-1, with 16 bases in between that match TRBD2. The base sequence is TGTGCCAGCGGGGGACTAGCGGGGGGGCGGTCCTACAATGAGCAGTTCTTC. Its product reads: CASGGLAGGRSYNEQFF.